This passage covers 7 T cell receptor beta chains from one sample sequenced in a study of early T cells in non-severe SARS-CoV-2 infection. TCRdb called the 5' RACE reads again in MiXCR, with one record for every CDR3 protein. The sample lists 80,000 to 100,000 distinct CDR3 sequences, roughly an eighth occurring once. Input material: whole blood. These receptors were collected from an adult who was a healthcare worker with PCR-confirmed SARS-CoV-2 infection or an uninfected control (not recorded which).

This clonotype occurred a few times. V usage is TRBV12-3 or TRBV12-4 and J usage is TRBJ2-1; no reliable D call. This CDR3 has 16 amino acids. V was cut by 0 bases and J by 1 base, with 10 bases left in between. The CDR3 loop is CASSLAPVASYNEQFF. As DNA, the CDR3 is TGTGCCAGCAGTTTAGCCCCGGTTGCTTCCTACAATGAGCAGTTCTTC.

The chain recombines TRBV20-1 with TRBJ1-1, with 9 bases identical to TRBD1. This CDR3 contains 18 residues. The ends lost 0 bases at V and 4 bases at J; junction bases unmatched: 15. Germline V gives CDR1 DFQATT, CDR2 SNEGSKA (reference sequence). The CDR3 sequence: CSARDLTGGRPPGTEAFF. The CDR3 coding sequence is TGCAGTGCTAGAGACCTGACAGGGGGACGCCCCCCGGGCACTGAAGCTTTCTTT.

This clonotype has a handful of counts. The CDR3 DNA reads as TGTGCCTGGAGCGCCACCCGACAGCCGCTGGGCACTGAAGCTTTCTTT. Translated, it gives CAWSATRQPLGTEAFF. The V gene is TRBV30, the J gene TRBJ1-1, with D perhaps matching TRBD1 (5 bases). Trimming pared 3 bases from V and 4 bases from J, leaving 21 bases between. The CDR3 has 16 residues. CDR1 is GTSNPN and CDR2 is SVGIG in the germline V gene (reference sequence).

The rearrangement uses TRBV11-2 and TRBJ1-1; D uncertain. The V end lost 5 bases, the J end lost 0 bases, and 13 bases lay between the germline ends. CDR3 length equals 15 residues. CDR1 is SGHAT and CDR2 is FQNNGV in the germline V gene. The CDR3 region has the DNA TGTGCCAGCAGCCCCGACTCCTACATGAACACTGAAGCTTTCTTT. This translates into CASSPDSYMNTEAFF.

This clonotype was picked up a small number of times. The J gene is TRBJ2-7, the V gene TRBV12-3 or TRBV12-4; tentatively, D is TRBD1 (6 bases). V was pared by 0 bases and J by 1 base, with 13 bases between. This CDR3 is 16 amino acids long. CDR3 loop: CASSLALQGQSYEQYF. Here the CDR3 DNA reads TGTGCCAGCAGTTTAGCGCTACAGGGCCAATCCTACGAGCAGTACTTC.

V gene TRBV20-1 combines with J gene TRBJ2-7, with D possibly being TRBD2 (6 bases). Trimming stripped 5 bases from V and 4 bases from J, with 9 bases between. CDR1 DFQATT and CDR2 SNEGSKA come from the germline V gene (reference sequence). The CDR3 contains 11 residues. CDR3 loop: CSALGGYEQYF. CDR3 sequence (DNA): TGCAGTGCTTTGGGGGGTTACGAGCAGTACTTC.

The chain joins TRBV20-1 to TRBJ1-1; D perhaps matches TRBD1 (5 bases). The CDR3 spans 16 residues. Trimming pared 1 base from V and 2 bases from J, leaving 17 bases between. Germline lookup yields CDR1 DFQATT and CDR2 SNEGSKA (reference sequence). CDR3 bases: TGCAGTGCTAGAGGGAGGCGTAGACAGCCAAACACTGAAGCTTTCTTT. Translated, it gives CSARGRRRQPNTEAFF.